Presented here are 32 T cell receptor beta chains from one specimen sequenced in a study of cytomegalovirus exposure and HLA in healthy donors. The PCR ran on 60 Vbeta and 13 Jbeta primers. The table came from immunoSEQ multiplex PCR; TCRdb's copy has only in-frame clones and leaves some out. The sample yields 110,000 to 150,000 clones, roughly 78% seen once. The source material was PBMCs. The receptors shown here come from a female donor in good health and CMV-seronegative.

The chain combines TRBV7-6 with TRBJ1-5, with D uncertain. The CDR3 contains 13 residues. Deletions cut 2 bases from V and 6 bases from J, with 8 bases between. Germline V gives CDR1 SGHVS, CDR2 FNYEAQ. Written as DNA, the CDR3 is TGTGCCAGCAGCTTAACAGAAAGTCAGCCCCAGCATTTT. Amino acids: CASSLTESQPQHF.

This clone was counted a few times. This chain connects TRBV29-1 to TRBJ1-2; 8 positions agree with TRBD1. V shed 6 bases and J 4 bases; nucleotides not matched to a gene: 7. The CDR3 is 13 residues long. Germline loops: CDR1 SQVTM, CDR2 ANQGSEA. The CDR3 sequence: CSVPPDRGYGYTF. The CDR3 region has the DNA TGCAGCGTCCCCCCCGACAGGGGCTATGGCTACACCTTC.

With respect to this clone: Its ends do not fully match the called genes, so a read error is possible. The genes are TRBV29-1 and TRBJ2-7; 7 bases line up with TRBD2. Germline values: CDR1 SQVTM, CDR2 ANQGSEA. This CDR3 has 14 residues. For the CDR3, the DNA is TGCAGCGTTGAAAACAGCGGGACCTCCCACGAGCAGTACTTC. This sequence encodes CSVENSGTSHEQYF.

Ten or more counts support this clone. V is TRBV14 and J is TRBJ1-2; D call uncertain. V lost 4 bases and J 1 base, leaving 7 bases between the germline ends. The CDR3 is made up of 13 amino acids. Germline V gene data show CDR1 as SGHDN and CDR2 as FVKESK. CDR3 region: CASSRRVNYGYTF. CDR3 sequence (DNA): TGTGCCAGCAGCCGGAGGGTTAACTATGGCTACACCTTC.

The CDR3 reads CAISESRGPNSPLHF. The CDR3 DNA is TGTGCCATCAGTGAGTCGAGAGGTCCCAATTCACCCCTCCACTTT. J is TRBJ1-6 and V is TRBV10-3, with D uncertain. Germline V gene lookup returns CDR1 ENHRY and CDR2 SYGVKD. The CDR3 spans 15 residues. V lost 0 bases to trimming and J lost 7 bases, with 10 bases between them.

The chain uses TRBV10-3 and TRBJ2-3, with TRBD2 matching 9 bases. V trimming: 6 bases; J trimming: 7 bases; junction bases outside the gene matches: 5. Germline V gives CDR1 ENHRY, CDR2 SYGVKD. CDR3 length equals 13 residues. This CDR3 reads CAISGTSLNTQYF. CDR3 nucleotides: TGTGCCATCAGCGGGACTAGCCTAAATACGCAGTATTTT.

This clone was detected only a few times. The chain employs TRBV6-6 and TRBJ1-3, with 7 positions matching TRBD1. CDR3 length equals 16 residues. Germline CDR1 MNHNY, CDR2 SVGAGI (reference sequence). V lost 8 bases and J lost 2; bases outside the gene matches: 12. In DNA form, the CDR3 reads TGTGCCAGCCTCAACCGAGGGGGCAGTCCTGGAAACACCATATATTTT. This encodes CASLNRGGSPGNTIYF.

V is TRBV15 and J is TRBJ2-7; TRBD2 aligns across 8 bases. Per the germline V gene, CDR1 is LNHNV and CDR2 is YYDKDF (reference sequence). The CDR3 length is 15 residues. After removal of 2 bases from V and 0 bases from J, the junction contained 3 bases not matched to a gene. The CDR3: CATSRLSGSSYEQYF. The CDR3 bases are TGTGCCACCAGCAGACTAAGCGGGAGCTCCTACGAGCAGTACTTC.

This clone appeared a single time. The chain combines TRBV18 with TRBJ2-2; TRBD2 agrees at 14 bases. In germline, CDR1 is KGHSH, CDR2 LQKENI. This CDR3 is built from 17 residues. The V segment lost 3 bases and the J segment 6 bases; nucleotides outside the gene matches: 6. CDR3 in amino acids: CASSPGLAGVFPGELFF. The CDR3 DNA sequence: TGTGCCAGCTCACCGGGACTAGCGGGAGTATTTCCCGGGGAGCTGTTTTTT.

The chain carries TRBV6-6 and TRBJ1-2, with a weak D call TRBD1 (6 bases). V gave up 6 bases and J gave up 4 bases, with 12 bases separating them. Germline V lookup: CDR1 MNHNY, CDR2 SVGAGI (reference sequence). This CDR3 comprises 13 residues. The DNA of the CDR3 is TGTGCCAGCAGGGATCCCAGGGGCTATGGCTACACCTTC. Protein sequence: CASRDPRGYGYTF.

This clone showed up just once. The J gene is TRBJ2-3, the V gene TRBV2; 15 bases line up with TRBD2. Germline CDR1 reads SNHLY; CDR2 reads FYNNEI. This CDR3 has 17 amino acids. Trimming removed 5 bases from V and 6 bases from J; junction bases left unmatched: 9. The CDR3, as DNA: TGTGCCAGCAGTAATATAGGACTAGCGGGGGGGCGTGATACGCAGTATTTT. It is translated as CASSNIGLAGGRDTQYF.

The chain uses TRBV6-6 and TRBJ2-5; 12 bases agree with TRBD2. The CDR3 length is 16 residues. Germline V gives CDR1 MNHNY, CDR2 SVGAGI (reference sequence). Germline trimming cut 4 bases from V and 2 bases from J; bases unmatched to any gene: 5. CDR3 sequence (DNA): TGTGCCAGCAGTTGGAAACTAGCGGGAGGTCAAGAGACCCAGTACTTC. This translates into CASSWKLAGGQETQYF.

The J gene is TRBJ1-5, the V gene TRBV4-2; the match to TRBD1 covers 9 bases. The length of the CDR3 is 18 residues. With 0 bases clipped from V and 2 bases from J, the junction kept 8 bases outside the gene matches. Germline V gene data show CDR1 as LGHNA and CDR2 as YNFKEQ. This CDR3 reads CASSQEFGQGMGNQPQHF. The CDR3 region has the DNA TGTGCCAGCAGCCAAGAGTTTGGACAGGGGATGGGCAATCAGCCCCAGCATTTT.

V and J are TRBV11-3 and TRBJ1-3, with 7 bases lining up with TRBD1. The CDR3 has 14 residues. V shed 5 bases and J 6 bases; nucleotides not matched to a gene: 7. Germline V lookup: CDR1 SGHNT, CDR2 YENEEA. CDR3 in amino acids: CASSPRDSPNTIYF. The CDR3, as DNA: TGTGCCAGCAGCCCAAGGGACAGTCCAAACACCATATATTTT.

The rearrangement links TRBV9 to TRBJ1-1; perhaps TRBD1 as D (6 bases). V lost 5 bases to trimming and J lost 6 bases, with 14 bases between them. Per the germline V gene, CDR1 is SGDLS and CDR2 is YYNGEE. CDR3 length: 13 residues. CDR3 protein: CASSKSGVSEAFF. The CDR3, as DNA: TGTGCCAGCAGTAAATCAGGGGTCTCTGAAGCTTTCTTT.

The CDR3: CAWSTGQGASGNTIYF. DNA of the CDR3: TGTGCCTGGAGTACAGGACAGGGGGCATCTGGAAACACCATATATTTT. The chain is built from TRBV30 and TRBJ1-3; 11 bases agree with TRBD1. V lost 2 bases and J lost 1; bases outside the gene matches: 4. The CDR3 length is 16 residues. Germline V gene lookup returns CDR1 GTSNPN and CDR2 SVGIG (reference sequence). The whole variable domain, filled in from reference TRBV30 and TRBJ1-3, reads SQTIHQWPATLVQPVGSPLSLECTVEGTSNPNLYWYRQAAGRGLQLLFYSVGIGQISSEVPQNLSASRPQDRQFILSSKKLLLSDSGFYLCAWSTGQGASGNTIYFGEGSWLTVV.

The gene calls are TRBV7-8 and TRBJ2-7, with TRBD2 matching 9 bases. V dropped 6 bases and J dropped 0; count of bases not matched to a gene: 3. The CDR3 has 14 amino acids. Germline V lookup: CDR1 SGHVS, CDR2 FQNEAQ. CDR3 amino acids: CASRRSGSSYEQYF. The CDR3 coding sequence is TGTGCCAGCAGACGTAGCGGGAGCTCCTACGAGCAGTACTTC.

For this clone: At one boundary the junction diverges from the germline segment, which might be a read error. J is TRBJ2-7 and V is TRBV7-9, with 8 bases lining up with TRBD1. This CDR3 comprises 15 residues. Germline V gene lookup returns CDR1 SEHNR and CDR2 FQNEAQ (reference sequence). Written as DNA, the CDR3 is TGTTCCAGCAGCTTAAGAACAGGGGGATCCTACGAGCAGTACTTC. This gives the protein CSSSLRTGGSYEQYF.

CDR3 amino acids: CASSERGFNNQPQHF. CDR3 bases: TGTGCCAGCAGTGAGCGAGGGTTTAACAATCAGCCCCAGCATTTT. V is TRBV6-1 and J is TRBJ1-5; D is undetermined. The CDR3 covers 15 residues. V gave up 3 bases and J gave up 3 bases, with 12 bases separating them. Looked up from germline, CDR1 is MNHNS and CDR2 is SASEGT.

This chain links TRBV19 with TRBJ2-3; 14 positions match TRBD2. The junction had 18 bases not matched to a gene; V was cut back by 7 bases and J by 6 bases. This CDR3 contains 19 residues. Germline assignment: CDR1 LNHDA and CDR2 SQIVND (reference sequence). The CDR3 loop is CASTRRPGTSGGSGDTQYF. DNA for the CDR3: TGTGCCAGTACTAGAAGACCCGGGACTAGCGGGGGTTCAGGGGATACGCAGTATTTT.

The gene calls are TRBV5-1 and TRBJ2-7; D is unresolved. The CDR3 spans 12 residues. The germline V gene has CDR1 SGHRS and CDR2 YFSETQ. Deletions cut 8 bases from V and 2 bases from J, with 11 bases between. The CDR3 DNA reads TGCGCCAGTATTGGGCCCGCCTACGAGCAGTACTTC. It translates to CASIGPAYEQYF.

The chain links TRBV7-9 to TRBJ2-2, with D possibly matching TRBD2 (5 bases). The V and J ends lost 8 bases and 1 base respectively, with 11 bases between them. CDR1 is SEHNR and CDR2 is FQNEAQ in the germline V gene (reference sequence). This CDR3 is 14 amino acids long. The CDR3 sequence: CASPDRENTGELFF. In nucleotides, the CDR3 is TGTGCCAGCCCGGACCGGGAGAACACCGGGGAGCTGTTTTTT.

This clone was detected a few times. The chain employs TRBV19 and TRBJ2-1, with 7 bases that match TRBD2. This CDR3 spans 15 amino acids. With V trimmed by 5 bases and J by 3 bases, 7 bases remained unmatched. Germline values: CDR1 LNHDA, CDR2 SQIVND (reference sequence). CDR3 nucleotide sequence: TGTGCCAGTAGTCCAAGGGAGGGCCTCTACAATGAGCAGTTCTTC. Amino acids: CASSPREGLYNEQFF. Variable domain in full (rest from reference TRBV19 and TRBJ2-1): DGGITQSPKYLFRKEGQNVTLSCEQNLNHDAMYWYRQDPGQGLRLIYYSQIVNDFQKGDIAEGYSVSREKKESFPLTVTSAQKNPTAFYLCASSPREGLYNEQFFGPGTRLTVL.

The chain uses TRBV11-3 and TRBJ2-7; D may be TRBD2 (6 bases). CDR3 length: 15 amino acids. The V and J ends lost 11 bases and 0 bases respectively, with 20 bases between them. Germline CDR1 is SGHNT and CDR2 is YENEEA. CDR3 DNA: TGTGCCCCCCCAGGTTTGGAGCGGGCCTCCTACGAGCAGTACTTC. It encodes CAPPGLERASYEQYF.

The chain combines TRBV15 with TRBJ2-1, with 7 bases identical to TRBD1. The V gene end was trimmed by 3 bases and the J gene end by 9 bases; junction bases not matched to a gene: 8. Germline values: CDR1 LNHNV, CDR2 YYDKDF (reference sequence). The length of the CDR3 is 14 residues. CDR3: CATSRNTGAPEQFF. The CDR3 DNA sequence: TGTGCCACCAGCAGGAATACAGGGGCTCCTGAGCAGTTCTTC.

This clone was detected only once. CDR3 in DNA: TGCGCCAGCAGCCACGAGGTAGCGGGGACCTACGAGCAGTACTTC. Translating it yields CASSHEVAGTYEQYF. The J gene is TRBJ2-7, the V gene TRBV4-3; 8 bases are shared with TRBD2. J was trimmed by 2 bases and V by 3 bases; bases with no gene match: 6. The germline CDR1 and CDR2 sequences are LGHNA and YSLEER. The CDR3 spans 15 residues.

J is TRBJ2-5 and V is TRBV7-6; perhaps TRBD2 as D (6 bases). The end of the DNA is better explained by TRBJ2-7, so the J call may be wrong. The CDR3 length is 16 residues. Germline V gene data show CDR1 as SGHVS and CDR2 as FNYEAQ. The CDR3 reads CASSLGGSAGTYEQYF. CDR3 DNA sequence: TGTGCCAGCAGCTTAGGAGGGAGTGCGGGAACCTACGAGCAGTACTTC.

J is TRBJ2-1 and V is TRBV5-6, with 10 bases identical to TRBD1. The V segment lost 0 bases and the J segment 2 bases; nucleotides outside the gene matches: 5. This CDR3 spans 17 amino acids. The germline gives CDR1 SGHDT, CDR2 YYEEEE. The chain's CDR3 is CASSLGAGTGAYNEQFF. The CDR3 DNA reads as TGTGCCAGCAGCTTGGGCGCCGGGACAGGGGCCTACAATGAGCAGTTCTTC.

V is TRBV5-4 and J is TRBJ2-7; no firm D call. The germline gives CDR1 SGHNT, CDR2 YYREEE (reference sequence). V was shortened by 0 bases and J by 3 bases, with 7 bases between the two germline ends. The CDR3 totals 13 residues. The CDR3 region is CASSLAGNYEQYF. CDR3 coding DNA: TGTGCCAGCAGCTTGGCAGGAAACTACGAGCAGTACTTC.

The J gene is TRBJ2-1, the V gene TRBV10-3, with 8 bases aligning to TRBD1. The germline gives CDR1 ENHRY, CDR2 SYGVKD. Trimming took 6 bases from V and 6 from J; bases not matched to a gene: 4. The CDR3 consists of 13 residues. The CDR3 sequence is CAIRQGGINEQFF. The CDR3 nucleotides are TGTGCCATCAGACAGGGGGGTATCAATGAGCAGTTCTTC.

V and J are TRBV9 and TRBJ2-1, with 9 bases fitting TRBD2. CDR3 length: 18 amino acids. Germline V lookup: CDR1 SGDLS, CDR2 YYNGEE. Trimming took 4 bases from V and 8 from J; bases not matched to a gene: 19. CDR3 sequence (DNA): TGTGCCAGCAGCCCAAAGACTCCCCTTAGCGGGAGTAAATATGAGCAGTTCTTC. This encodes CASSPKTPLSGSKYEQFF.

The chain carries TRBV28 and TRBJ2-3, with 9 positions matching TRBD1. The CDR3 length is 17 residues. Trimming took 5 bases from V and 3 from J; bases not matched to a gene: 12. CDR1 is MDHEN and CDR2 is SYDVKM in the germline V gene. In nucleotides, the CDR3 is TGTGCCAGCAGTGCAACACTTGACAGGGGGTGGACAGATACGCAGTATTTT. It codes for CASSATLDRGWTDTQYF.